These 13 T cell receptor beta chains were sequenced from one sample in a study of beta chain features in type 1 diabetes. Study-wide results and caveats: In every one of the four CD4+ subsets, TCRB CDR3s were moderately but significantly shorter in Type 1 diabetes patients.

Investigators reverse transcribed all isolated RNA, so they sequenced expressed TCRB transcripts. Assay used: immunoSEQ multiplex PCR; TCRdb lists only in-frame clones, some missing. This sample yields about 660,000 clones, of which about 14% are seen a single time; roughly 0.04% belongs to the top ten. No antigen has been assigned to these receptors. The sequencing input was naive CD4+ T cells from blood. All receptors derive from a man between 18 and 35 years old with type 1 diabetes.

The chain employs TRBV6-5 and TRBJ2-1; D unresolved. V was shortened by 2 bases and J by 0 bases, with 8 bases between the two germline ends. The V gene's germline CDR1 is MNHEY and CDR2 SVGAGI. This CDR3 spans 15 amino acids. CDR3 protein: CASSYRAYSYNEQFF. The CDR3, as DNA: TGTGCCAGCAGTTACCGGGCTTACTCCTACAATGAGCAGTTCTTC.

The chain employs TRBV7-9 and TRBJ2-2, with D possibly being TRBD2 (5 bases). V was shortened by 1 base and J by 4 bases, with 7 bases between the two germline ends. The CDR3 spans 14 residues. CDR1 is SEHNR, CDR2 FQNEAQ, per germline (reference sequence). Here the CDR3 DNA reads TGTGCCAGCAGCTTAGAGCGGTCCACCGGGGAGCTGTTTTTT. The encoded protein is CASSLERSTGELFF.

In this sample, this clone turned up a few times. This chain connects TRBV28 to TRBJ2-4; TRBD1 matches 11 bases. J gave up 7 bases and V 3 bases, and 8 bases lay outside the gene matches. This CDR3 has 16 amino acids. In germline, CDR1 is MDHEN, CDR2 SYDVKM. CDR3 sequence (DNA): TGTGCCAGCAGTTTCGCCGGGACAGGGGGGCGGAACATTCAGTACTTC. This encodes CASSFAGTGGRNIQYF.

This clone appeared a few times. The chain employs TRBV6-6 and TRBJ2-7, with a weak D call TRBD2 (6 bases). CDR3 length equals 13 residues. Germline V gene sequence: CDR1 MNHNY, CDR2 SVGAGI (reference sequence). V lost 7 bases, J lost 1 base, and 11 bases lay in between. The CDR3 loop reads CASKSGTSYEQYF. As DNA, the CDR3 is TGTGCCAGCAAGTCAGGGACTTCCTACGAGCAGTACTTC.

The V and J genes are TRBV9 and TRBJ2-1, with 7 positions matching TRBD2. With 2 bases clipped from V and 5 bases from J, the junction kept 7 bases outside the gene matches. Germline V gives CDR1 SGDLS, CDR2 YYNGEE. This CDR3 is built from 15 residues. CDR3 in amino acids: CASSVKASGDNEQFF. The CDR3 nucleotides are TGTGCCAGCAGCGTTAAGGCTAGCGGAGACAATGAGCAGTTCTTC.

This clone was seen a handful of times. The chain carries TRBV5-1 and TRBJ2-1; 12 bases fit TRBD2. CDR3 size: 20 residues. The germline V gene encodes CDR1 SGHRS and CDR2 YFSETQ. V shed 4 bases and J 6 bases; nucleotides not matched to a gene: 20. CDR3 in DNA: TGCGCCAGCAGCCCGTCTCCCGGGACTAGCGGGCGAAGTGGGGGCAATGAGCAGTTCTTC. This sequence encodes CASSPSPGTSGRSGGNEQFF.

Concerning this clone itself: A read error may account for a junction end that differs from germline. At the DNA level, this CDR3 is encoded by other sequences in the same sample as well. This rearrangement joins TRBV9 to TRBJ2-1; 9 bases map to TRBD2. The CDR3 runs to 15 residues. Germline V gene sequence: CDR1 SGDLS, CDR2 YYNGEE. CDR3 amino acids: CASSVGLAENNEQFF. The CDR3 DNA is TGTGCCAGCAGCGTAGGACTAGCGGAGAACAATGAACAGTTCTTC. Full variable domain (rest looked up from reference TRBV9 and TRBJ2-1): DSGVTQTPKHLITATGQRVTLRCSPRSGDLSVYWYQQSLDQGLQFLIQYYNGEERAKGNILERFSAQQFPDLHSELNLSSLELGDSALYFCASSVGLAENNEQFFGPGTRLTVL.

The rearrangement uses TRBV18 and TRBJ2-7, with D tentatively TRBD2 (5 bases). In germline, CDR1 is KGHSH, CDR2 LQKENI. The CDR3 consists of 15 residues. The V end was cut by 2 bases, the J end by 3 bases, with 14 bases between. The CDR3 sequence: CASSPSSGINYEQYF. The CDR3 DNA reads TGTGCCAGCTCACCATCGTCCGGGATAAACTACGAGCAGTACTTC.

This clone was picked up a small number of times. This chain links TRBV29-1 with TRBJ2-5; D might be TRBD1 (6 bases). V was shortened by 4 bases and J by 4 bases, with 13 bases between the two germline ends. CDR3 size: 13 residues. Germline assignment: CDR1 SQVTM and CDR2 ANQGSEA. The CDR3 DNA sequence: TGCAGCGTTGTAAACTCAGGGGTAGAGACCCAGTACTTC. It translates to CSVVNSGVETQYF.

The CDR3 here is CASSEWQGYTGELFF. DNA of the CDR3: TGTGCCAGCAGTGAATGGCAGGGGTACACCGGGGAGCTGTTTTTT. The chain combines TRBV2 with TRBJ2-2; the D gene is possibly TRBD1 (6 bases). The V gene's germline CDR1 is SNHLY and CDR2 FYNNEI. V dropped 2 bases and J dropped 3 bases, with 10 bases sitting between them. This CDR3 has 15 residues. Complete variable domain (other parts from reference TRBV2 and TRBJ2-2): EPEVTQTPSHQVTQMGQEVILRCVPISNHLYFYWYRQILGQKVEFLVSFYNNEISEKSEIFDDQFSVERPDGSNFTLKIRSTKLEDSAMYFCASSEWQGYTGELFFGEGSRLTVL.

DNA of the CDR3: TGTGCCAGCAGCCGAGACAGCTACTCTGGGGCCAACGTCCTGACTTTC. It is translated as CASSRDSYSGANVLTF. The V and J genes are TRBV6-6 and TRBJ2-6; TRBD1 is a possible D gene (5 bases). The CDR3 is 16 residues long. V lost 6 bases to trimming and J lost 0 bases, with 12 bases between them. In germline, CDR1 is MNHNY, CDR2 SVGAGI (reference sequence).

The gene calls are TRBV7-9 and TRBJ2-3; the D call may be TRBD1 or TRBD2 (6 bases each). The CDR3 is made up of 17 amino acids. V lost 4 bases, J lost 1 base, and 18 bases lay in between. Germline V gives CDR1 SEHNR, CDR2 FQNEAQ (reference sequence). The chain's CDR3 is CASSYQWRDIGTDTQYF. The CDR3 DNA reads TGTGCCAGCAGCTACCAATGGAGGGACATCGGCACAGATACGCAGTATTTT.

The J gene is TRBJ1-2, the V gene TRBV5-1; 7 nucleotides match TRBD1. Trimming at V came to 0 bases and at J to 4 bases, leaving 6 bases not matched to a gene. The V gene's germline CDR1 is SGHRS and CDR2 YFSETQ. The CDR3 runs to 15 residues. The DNA for the CDR3 is TGCGCCAGCAGCTTGGGTGGGACAGCCCTCTATGGCTACACCTTC. It yields the protein CASSLGGTALYGYTF.